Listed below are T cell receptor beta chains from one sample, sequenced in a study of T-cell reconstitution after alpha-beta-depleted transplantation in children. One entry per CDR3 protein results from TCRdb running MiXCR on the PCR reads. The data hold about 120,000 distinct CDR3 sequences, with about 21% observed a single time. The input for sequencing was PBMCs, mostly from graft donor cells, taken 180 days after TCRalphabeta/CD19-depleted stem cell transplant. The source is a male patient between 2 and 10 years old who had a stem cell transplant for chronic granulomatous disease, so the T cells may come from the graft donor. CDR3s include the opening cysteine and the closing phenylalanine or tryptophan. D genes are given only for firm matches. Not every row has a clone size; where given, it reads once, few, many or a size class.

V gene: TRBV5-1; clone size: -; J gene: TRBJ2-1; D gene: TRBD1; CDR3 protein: CASSRQGNDEQFF; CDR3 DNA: TGCGCCAGCAGCAGACAGGGTAACGATGAGCAGTTCTTC
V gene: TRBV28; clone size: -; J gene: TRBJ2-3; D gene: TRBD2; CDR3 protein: CASSLTSGLSTDTQYF; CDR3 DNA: TGTGCCAGCAGTTTAACTAGCGGGCTGAGCACAGATACGCAGTATTTT
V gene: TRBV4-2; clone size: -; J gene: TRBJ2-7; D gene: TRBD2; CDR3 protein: CASSQGTSSYEQYF; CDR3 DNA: TGTGCCAGCAGCCAAGGGACTAGCTCCTACGAGCAGTACTTC
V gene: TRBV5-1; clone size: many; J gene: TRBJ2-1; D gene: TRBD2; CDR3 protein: CASSSTSGSYNEQFF; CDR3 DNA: TGCGCCAGCAGCTCGACTAGCGGATCCTACAATGAGCAGTTCTTC
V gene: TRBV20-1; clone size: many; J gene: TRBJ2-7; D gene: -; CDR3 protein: CSARGGPDYEQYF; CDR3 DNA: TGCAGTGCTAGAGGGGGACCCGACTACGAGCAGTACTTC
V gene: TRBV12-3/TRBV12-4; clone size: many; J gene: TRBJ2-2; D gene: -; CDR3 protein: CASSLLAANTGELFF; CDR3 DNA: TGTGCCAGCAGTTTATTAGCGGCGAACACCGGGGAGCTGTTTTTT
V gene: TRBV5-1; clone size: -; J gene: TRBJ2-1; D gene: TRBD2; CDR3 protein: CASSLSTSGNEQFF; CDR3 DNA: TGCGCCAGCAGTTTATCGACTAGCGGCAATGAGCAGTTCTTC
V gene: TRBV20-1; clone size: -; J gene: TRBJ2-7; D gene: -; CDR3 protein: CSARGTVDYEQYF; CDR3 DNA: TGCAGTGCTAGAGGGACAGTCGACTACGAGCAGTACTTC
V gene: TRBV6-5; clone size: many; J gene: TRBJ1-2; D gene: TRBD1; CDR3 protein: CASSPSTGFGYGYTF; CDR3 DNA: TGTGCCAGCAGTCCGTCGACAGGGTTTGGCTATGGCTACACCTTC
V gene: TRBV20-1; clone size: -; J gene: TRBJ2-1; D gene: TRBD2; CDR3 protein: CSARASGTNYNEQFF; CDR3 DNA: TGCAGTGCTAGAGCGTCCGGGACTAACTACAATGAGCAGTTCTTC
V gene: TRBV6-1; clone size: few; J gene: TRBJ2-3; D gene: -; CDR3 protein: CASSEYRDTQYF; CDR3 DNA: TGTGCCAGCAGTGAATATCGGGATACGCAGTATTTT
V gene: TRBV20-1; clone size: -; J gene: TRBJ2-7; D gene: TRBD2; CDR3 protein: CSAKASGSYEQYF; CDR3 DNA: TGCAGTGCAAAGGCTAGCGGGAGCTACGAGCAGTACTTC
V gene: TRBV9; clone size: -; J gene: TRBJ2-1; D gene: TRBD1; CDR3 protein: CASSLSIRDRKQFF; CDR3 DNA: TGTGCCAGCAGCCTATCTATAAGGGACAGGAAGCAGTTCTTC
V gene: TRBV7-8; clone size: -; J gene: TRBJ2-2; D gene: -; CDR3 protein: CASSLVPQNTGELFF; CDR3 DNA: TGTGCCAGCAGCTTAGTCCCGCAGAACACCGGGGAGCTGTTTTTT
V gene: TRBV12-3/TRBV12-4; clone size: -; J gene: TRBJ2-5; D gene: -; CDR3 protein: CASRRRDSEETQYF; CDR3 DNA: TGTGCCAGCAGGAGACGGGATAGCGAAGAGACCCAGTACTTC
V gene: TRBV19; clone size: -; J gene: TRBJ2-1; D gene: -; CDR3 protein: CASSISNEQFF; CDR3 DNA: TGTGCCAGTAGTATCAGCAATGAGCAGTTCTTC
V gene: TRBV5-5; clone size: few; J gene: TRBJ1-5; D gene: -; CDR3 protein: CASSQTPGNQPQHF; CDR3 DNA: TGTGCCAGCAGCCAAACCCCAGGGAATCAGCCCCAGCATTTT
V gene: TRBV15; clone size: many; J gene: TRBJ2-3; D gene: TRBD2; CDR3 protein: CATSREMITSGLTDTQYF; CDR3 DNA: TGTGCCACCAGCAGAGAGATGATTACTAGCGGGCTTACAGATACGCAGTATTTT
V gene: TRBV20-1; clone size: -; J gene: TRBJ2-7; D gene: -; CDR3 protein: CSASPVENWVEQYF; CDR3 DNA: TGCAGTGCTAGTCCGGTCGAGAATTGGGTCGAGCAGTACTTC
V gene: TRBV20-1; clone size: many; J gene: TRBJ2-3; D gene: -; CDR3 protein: CSAQGGGAVDTQYF; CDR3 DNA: TGCAGTGCTCAGGGCGGGGGCGCGGTAGATACGCAGTATTTT
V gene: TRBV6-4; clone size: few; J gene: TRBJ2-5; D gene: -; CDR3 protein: CASKRTVSAQETQYF; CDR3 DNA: TGTGCCAGCAAGCGGACAGTTTCCGCCCAAGAGACCCAGTACTTC
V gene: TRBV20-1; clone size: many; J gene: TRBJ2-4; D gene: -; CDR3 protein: CSARDGLREAKNIQYF; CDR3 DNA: TGCAGTGCTAGAGATGGACTCAGAGAGGCCAAAAACATTCAGTACTTC
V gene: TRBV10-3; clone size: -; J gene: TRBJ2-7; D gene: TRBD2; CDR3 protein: CAISHGLASYEQYF; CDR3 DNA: TGTGCCATCAGTCACGGACTAGCCTCCTACGAGCAGTACTTC
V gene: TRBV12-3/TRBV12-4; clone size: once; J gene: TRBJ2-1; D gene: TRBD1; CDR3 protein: CASSPWTGGAYHNEQFF; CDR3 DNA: TGTGCCAGCAGTCCATGGACAGGGGGCGCGTATCACAATGAGCAGTTCTTC
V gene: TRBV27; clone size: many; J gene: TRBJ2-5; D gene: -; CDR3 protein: CASSRYRTAQETQYF; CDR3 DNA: TGTGCCAGCAGTAGATATCGGACGGCTCAAGAGACCCAGTACTTC
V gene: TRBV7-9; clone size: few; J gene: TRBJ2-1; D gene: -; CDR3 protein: CASSFGLIEQFF; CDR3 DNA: TGTGCCAGCAGCTTCGGACTCATCGAGCAGTTCTTC
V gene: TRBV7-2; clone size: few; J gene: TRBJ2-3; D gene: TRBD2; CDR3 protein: CASSFLGTSLGTDTQYF; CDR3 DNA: TGTGCCAGCAGCTTTCTAGGGACTAGTCTCGGCACAGATACGCAGTATTTT
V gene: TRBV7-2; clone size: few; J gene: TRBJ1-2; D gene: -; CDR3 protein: CASTSGQGAKGYTF; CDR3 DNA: TGTGCCAGCACCTCGGGGCAGGGAGCGAAAGGCTACACCTTC
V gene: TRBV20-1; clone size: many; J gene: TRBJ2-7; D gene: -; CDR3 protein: CSASFSGSYEQYF; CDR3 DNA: TGCAGTGCAAGTTTTTCCGGTTCCTACGAGCAGTACTTC
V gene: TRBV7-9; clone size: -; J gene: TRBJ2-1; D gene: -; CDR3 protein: CARGLGLVCNEQFF; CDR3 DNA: TGTGCCAGGGGCCTCGGCCTAGTCTGCAATGAGCAGTTCTTC
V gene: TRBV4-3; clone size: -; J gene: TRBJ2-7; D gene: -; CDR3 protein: CASSQGSLSYEQYF; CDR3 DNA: TGCGCCAGCAGCCAAGGTTCCTTATCCTACGAGCAGTACTTC
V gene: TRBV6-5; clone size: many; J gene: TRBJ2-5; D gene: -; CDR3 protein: CASSYSLSGIETQYF; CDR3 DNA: TGTGCCAGCAGTTACTCGCTTTCAGGGATCGAGACCCAGTACTTC
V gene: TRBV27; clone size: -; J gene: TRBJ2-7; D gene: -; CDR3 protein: CASSLSDGLYEQYF; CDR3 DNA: TGTGCCAGCAGTTTATCCGACGGCCTCTACGAGCAGTACTTC
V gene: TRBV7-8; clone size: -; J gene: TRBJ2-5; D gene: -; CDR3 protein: CASRLARAEETQYF; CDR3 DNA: TGTGCCAGCAGATTAGCCCGGGCCGAAGAGACCCAGTACTTC
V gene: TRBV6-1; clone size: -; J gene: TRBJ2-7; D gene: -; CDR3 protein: CASSEVGHLYEQYF; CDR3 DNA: TGTGCCAGCAGTGAAGTCGGACACCTTTACGAGCAGTACTTC
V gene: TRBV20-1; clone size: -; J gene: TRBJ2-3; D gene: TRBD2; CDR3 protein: CSAAQAIAGGRAYTDTQYF; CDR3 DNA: TGCAGTGCTGCCCAAGCTATTGCGGGGGGGCGGGCTTATACAGATACGCAGTATTTT
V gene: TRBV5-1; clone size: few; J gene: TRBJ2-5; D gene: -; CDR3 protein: CASTLGVQETQYF; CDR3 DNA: TGCGCCAGCACCCTAGGAGTCCAAGAGACCCAGTACTTC
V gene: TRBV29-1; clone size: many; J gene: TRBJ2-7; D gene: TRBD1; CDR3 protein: CSVVDRVNYEQYF; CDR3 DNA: TGCAGCGTCGTAGACAGGGTTAACTACGAGCAGTACTTC
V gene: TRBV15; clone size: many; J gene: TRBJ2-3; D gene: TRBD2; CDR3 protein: CATSALAGATDTQYF; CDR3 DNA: TGTGCCACCAGCGCACTAGCGGGAGCCACAGATACGCAGTATTTT
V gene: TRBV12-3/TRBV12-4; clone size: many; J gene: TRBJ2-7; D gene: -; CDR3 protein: CASSLYRVFYEQYF; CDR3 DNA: TGTGCCAGCAGTTTGTATAGGGTTTTCTACGAGCAGTACTTC